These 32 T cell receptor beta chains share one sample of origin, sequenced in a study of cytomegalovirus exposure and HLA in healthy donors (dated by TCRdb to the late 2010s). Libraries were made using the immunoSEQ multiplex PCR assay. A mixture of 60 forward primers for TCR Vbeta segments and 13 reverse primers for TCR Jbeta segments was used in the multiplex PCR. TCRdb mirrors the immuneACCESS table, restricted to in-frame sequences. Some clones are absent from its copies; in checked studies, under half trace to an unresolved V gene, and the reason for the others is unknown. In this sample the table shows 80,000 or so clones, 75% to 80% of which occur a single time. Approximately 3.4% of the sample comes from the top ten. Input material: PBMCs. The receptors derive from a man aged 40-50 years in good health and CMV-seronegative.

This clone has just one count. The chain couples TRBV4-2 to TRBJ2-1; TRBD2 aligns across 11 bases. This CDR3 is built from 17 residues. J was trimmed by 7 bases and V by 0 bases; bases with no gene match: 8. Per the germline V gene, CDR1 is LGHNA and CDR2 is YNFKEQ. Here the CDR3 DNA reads TGTGCCAGCAGCCAAGATCGAGGGACTAGCGGCAAGAATGAGCAGTTCTTC. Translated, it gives CASSQDRGTSGKNEQFF.

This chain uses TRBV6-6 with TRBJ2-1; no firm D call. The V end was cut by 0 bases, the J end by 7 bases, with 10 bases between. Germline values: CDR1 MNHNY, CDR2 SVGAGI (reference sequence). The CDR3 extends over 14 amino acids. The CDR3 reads CASSYSQIRNEQFF. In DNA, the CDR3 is TGTGCCAGCAGTTACTCACAGATTAGGAATGAGCAGTTCTTC.

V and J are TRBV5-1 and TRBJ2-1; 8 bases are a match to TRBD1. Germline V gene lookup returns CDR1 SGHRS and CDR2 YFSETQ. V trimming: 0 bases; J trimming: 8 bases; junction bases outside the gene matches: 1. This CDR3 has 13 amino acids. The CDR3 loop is CASSLEQGDEQFF. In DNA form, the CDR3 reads TGCGCCAGCAGCTTGGAACAGGGGGATGAGCAGTTCTTC. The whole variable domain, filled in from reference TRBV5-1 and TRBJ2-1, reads KAGVTQTPRYLIKTRGQQVTLSCSPISGHRSVSWYQQTPGQGLQFLFEYFSETQRNKGNFPGRFSGRQFSNSRSEMNVSTLELGDSALYLCASSLEQGDEQFFGPGTRLTVL.

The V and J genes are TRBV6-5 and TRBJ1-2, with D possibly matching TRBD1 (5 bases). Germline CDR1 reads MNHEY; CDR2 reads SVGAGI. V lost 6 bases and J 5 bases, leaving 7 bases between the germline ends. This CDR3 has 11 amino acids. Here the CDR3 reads CASSSGYGYTF. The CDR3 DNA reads TGTGCCAGCAGCTCAGGGTATGGCTACACCTTC.

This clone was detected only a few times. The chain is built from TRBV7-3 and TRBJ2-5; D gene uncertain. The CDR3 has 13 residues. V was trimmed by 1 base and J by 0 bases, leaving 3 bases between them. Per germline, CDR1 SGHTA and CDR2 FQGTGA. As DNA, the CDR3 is TGTGCCAGCAGCTTAATATACCAAGAGACCCAGTACTTC. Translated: CASSLIYQETQYF.

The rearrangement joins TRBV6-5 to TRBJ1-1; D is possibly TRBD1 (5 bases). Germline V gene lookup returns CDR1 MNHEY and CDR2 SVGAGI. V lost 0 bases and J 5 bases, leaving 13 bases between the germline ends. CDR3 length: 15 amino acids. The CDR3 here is CASSYSGGVKTEAFF. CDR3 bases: TGTGCCAGCAGTTACTCGGGGGGAGTAAAAACTGAAGCTTTCTTT.

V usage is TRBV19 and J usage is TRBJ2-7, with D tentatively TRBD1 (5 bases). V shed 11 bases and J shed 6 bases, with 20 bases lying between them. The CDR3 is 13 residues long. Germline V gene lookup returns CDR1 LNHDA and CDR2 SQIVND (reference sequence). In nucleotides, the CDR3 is TGTGCCTCCGGTAGTGACAGCCTTTGCGAGCAGTACTTC. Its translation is CASGSDSLCEQYF.

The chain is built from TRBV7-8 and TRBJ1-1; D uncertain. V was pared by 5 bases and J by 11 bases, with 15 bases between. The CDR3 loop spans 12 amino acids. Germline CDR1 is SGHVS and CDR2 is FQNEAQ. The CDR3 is CASSPQSAEAFF. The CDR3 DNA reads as TGTGCCAGCAGCCCCCAGAGCGCCGAGGCTTTCTTT.

CDR3 in DNA: TGTGCCAGCGGAGGACAGAATAATTCACCCCTCCACTTT. Protein: CASGGQNNSPLHF. The chain recombines TRBV2 with TRBJ1-6; possibly TRBD1 for D (6 bases). Germline V gene sequence: CDR1 SNHLY, CDR2 FYNNEI. V dropped 8 bases and J dropped 5 bases, with 10 bases sitting between them. This CDR3 comprises 13 residues.

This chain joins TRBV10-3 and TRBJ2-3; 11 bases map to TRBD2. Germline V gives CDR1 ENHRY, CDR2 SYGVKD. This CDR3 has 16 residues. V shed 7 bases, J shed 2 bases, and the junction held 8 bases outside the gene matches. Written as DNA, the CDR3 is TGTGCCATCATTCGGACTAGCGGGCTTTCCACAGATACGCAGTATTTT. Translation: CAIIRTSGLSTDTQYF.

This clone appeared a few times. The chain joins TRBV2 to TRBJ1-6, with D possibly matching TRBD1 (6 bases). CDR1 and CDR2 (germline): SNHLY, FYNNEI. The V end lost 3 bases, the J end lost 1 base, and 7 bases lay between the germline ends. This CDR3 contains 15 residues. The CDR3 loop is CASSEGASYNSPLHF. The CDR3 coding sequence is TGTGCCAGCAGTGAGGGGGCGTCCTATAATTCACCCCTCCACTTT.

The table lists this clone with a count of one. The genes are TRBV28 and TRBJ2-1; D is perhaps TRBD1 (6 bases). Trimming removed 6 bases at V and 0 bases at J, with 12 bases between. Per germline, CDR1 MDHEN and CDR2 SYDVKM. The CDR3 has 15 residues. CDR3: CASSPRQVSYNEQFF. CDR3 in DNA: TGTGCCAGCAGCCCTAGACAGGTCTCCTACAATGAGCAGTTCTTC.

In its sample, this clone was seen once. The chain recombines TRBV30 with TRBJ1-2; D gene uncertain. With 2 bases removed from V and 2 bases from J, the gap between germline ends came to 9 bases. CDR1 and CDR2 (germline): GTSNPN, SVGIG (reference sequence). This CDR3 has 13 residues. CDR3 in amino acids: CAWSIRRNYGYTF. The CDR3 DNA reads TGTGCCTGGAGTATCCGGAGGAACTATGGCTACACCTTC. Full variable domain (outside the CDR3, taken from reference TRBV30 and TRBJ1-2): SQTIHQWPATLVQPVGSPLSLECTVEGTSNPNLYWYRQAAGRGLQLLFYSVGIGQISSEVPQNLSASRPQDRQFILSSKKLLLSDSGFYLCAWSIRRNYGYTFGSGTRLTVV.

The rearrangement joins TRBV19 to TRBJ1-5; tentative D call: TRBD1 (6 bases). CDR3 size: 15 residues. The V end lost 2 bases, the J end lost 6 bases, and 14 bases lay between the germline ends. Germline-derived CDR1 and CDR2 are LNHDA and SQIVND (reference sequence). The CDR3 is CASSIPGDRFQPQHF. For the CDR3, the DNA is TGTGCCAGTAGTATACCCGGAGACAGGTTTCAGCCCCAGCATTTT.

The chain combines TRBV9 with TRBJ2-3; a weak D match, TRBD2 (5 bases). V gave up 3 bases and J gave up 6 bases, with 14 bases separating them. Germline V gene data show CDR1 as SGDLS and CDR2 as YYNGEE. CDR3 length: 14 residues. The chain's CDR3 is CASSGGLISDTQYF. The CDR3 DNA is TGTGCCAGCAGCGGAGGACTTATTTCGGATACGCAGTATTTT.

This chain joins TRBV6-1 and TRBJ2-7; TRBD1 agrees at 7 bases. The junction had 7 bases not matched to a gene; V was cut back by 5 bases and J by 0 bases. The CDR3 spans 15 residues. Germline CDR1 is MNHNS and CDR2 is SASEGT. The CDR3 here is CASSQQGILSYEQYF. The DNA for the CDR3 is TGTGCCAGCAGTCAACAGGGGATACTCTCCTACGAGCAGTACTTC.

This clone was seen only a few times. Written as DNA, the CDR3 is TGTGCCAGCAGTCCTCAGGGAACCTCTGGAAACACCATATATTTT. Translation gives CASSPQGTSGNTIYF. This chain joins TRBV6-5 and TRBJ1-3, with D perhaps TRBD1 (5 bases). The germline gives CDR1 MNHEY, CDR2 SVGAGI. The CDR3 contains 15 residues. V lost 5 bases and J lost 0, with 11 bases in between.

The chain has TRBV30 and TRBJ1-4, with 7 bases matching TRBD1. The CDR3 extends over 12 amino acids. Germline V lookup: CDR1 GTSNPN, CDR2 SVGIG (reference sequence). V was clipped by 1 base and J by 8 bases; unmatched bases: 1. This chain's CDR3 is CAWSAQGEKLFF. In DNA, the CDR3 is TGTGCCTGGAGTGCACAGGGGGAAAAACTGTTTTTT.

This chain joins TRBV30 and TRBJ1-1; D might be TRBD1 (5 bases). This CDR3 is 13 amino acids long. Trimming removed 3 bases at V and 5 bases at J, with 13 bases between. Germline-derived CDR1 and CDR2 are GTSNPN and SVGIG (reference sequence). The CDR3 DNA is TGTGCCTGGAGCGGGGGGTTTGGGACTGAAGCTTTCTTT. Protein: CAWSGGFGTEAFF.

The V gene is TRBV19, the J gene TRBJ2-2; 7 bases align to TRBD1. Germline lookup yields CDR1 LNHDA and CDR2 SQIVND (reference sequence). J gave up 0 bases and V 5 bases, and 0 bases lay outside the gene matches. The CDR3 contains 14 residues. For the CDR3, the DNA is TGTGCCAGTAGTGGACAGGCGAACACCGGGGAGCTGTTTTTT. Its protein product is CASSGQANTGELFF. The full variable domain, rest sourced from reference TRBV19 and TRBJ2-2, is DGGITQSPKYLFRKEGQNVTLSCEQNLNHDAMYWYRQDPGQGLRLIYYSQIVNDFQKGDIAEGYSVSREKKESFPLTVTSAQKNPTAFYLCASSGQANTGELFFGEGSRLTVL.

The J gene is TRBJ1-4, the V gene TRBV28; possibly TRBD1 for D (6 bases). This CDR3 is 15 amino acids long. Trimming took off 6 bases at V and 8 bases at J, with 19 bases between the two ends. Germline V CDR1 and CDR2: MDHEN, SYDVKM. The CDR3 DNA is TGTGCCAGCAGCCAAGGGAAGGGGGTTAGAGAAAAACTGTTTTTT. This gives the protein CASSQGKGVREKLFF.

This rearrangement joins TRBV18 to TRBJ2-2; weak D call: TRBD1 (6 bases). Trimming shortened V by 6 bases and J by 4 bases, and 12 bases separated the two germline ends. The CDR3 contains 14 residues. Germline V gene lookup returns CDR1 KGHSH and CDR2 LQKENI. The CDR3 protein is CASSRQVTTGELFF. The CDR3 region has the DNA TGTGCCAGCTCCCGACAGGTTACCACCGGGGAGCTGTTTTTT.

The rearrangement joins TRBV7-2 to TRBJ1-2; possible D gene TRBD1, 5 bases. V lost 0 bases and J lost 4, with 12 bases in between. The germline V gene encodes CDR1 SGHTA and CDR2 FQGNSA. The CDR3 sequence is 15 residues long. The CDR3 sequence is CASSLASVQGYGYTF. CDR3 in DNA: TGTGCCAGCAGCTTAGCATCGGTCCAGGGCTATGGCTACACCTTC.

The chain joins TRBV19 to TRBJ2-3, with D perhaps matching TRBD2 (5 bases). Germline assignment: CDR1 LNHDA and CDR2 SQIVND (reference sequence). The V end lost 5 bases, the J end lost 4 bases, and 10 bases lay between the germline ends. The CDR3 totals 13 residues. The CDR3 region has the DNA TGTGCCAGTAGTCGCGCGGGCGCAGATACGCAGTATTTT. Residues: CASSRAGADTQYF. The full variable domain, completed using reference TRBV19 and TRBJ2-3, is DGGITQSPKYLFRKEGQNVTLSCEQNLNHDAMYWYRQDPGQGLRLIYYSQIVNDFQKGDIAEGYSVSREKKESFPLTVTSAQKNPTAFYLCASSRAGADTQYFGPGTRLTVL.

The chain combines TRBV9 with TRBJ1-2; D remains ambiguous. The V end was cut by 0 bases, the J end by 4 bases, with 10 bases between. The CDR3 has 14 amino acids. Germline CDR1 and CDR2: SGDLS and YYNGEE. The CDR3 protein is CASSVVEGSYGYTF. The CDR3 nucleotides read TGTGCCAGCAGCGTAGTGGAGGGATCCTATGGCTACACCTTC.

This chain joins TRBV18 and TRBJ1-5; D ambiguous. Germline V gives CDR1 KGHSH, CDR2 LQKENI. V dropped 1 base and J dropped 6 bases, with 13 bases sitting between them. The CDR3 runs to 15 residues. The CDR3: CASSPQEGLGQPQHF. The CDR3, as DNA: TGTGCCAGCTCACCACAGGAGGGTTTAGGTCAGCCCCAGCATTTT.

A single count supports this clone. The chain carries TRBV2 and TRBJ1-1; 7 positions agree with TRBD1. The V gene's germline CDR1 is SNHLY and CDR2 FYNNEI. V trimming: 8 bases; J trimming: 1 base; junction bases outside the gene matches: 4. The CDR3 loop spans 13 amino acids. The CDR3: CASLGQRNTEAFF. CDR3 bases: TGTGCCAGCCTGGGACAGAGGAACACTGAAGCTTTCTTT.

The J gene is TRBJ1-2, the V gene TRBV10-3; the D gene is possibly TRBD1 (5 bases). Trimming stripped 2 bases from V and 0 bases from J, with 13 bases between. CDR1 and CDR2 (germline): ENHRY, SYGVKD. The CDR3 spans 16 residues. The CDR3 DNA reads TGTGCCATCAGTGAGGGCGGGGGTGCGGCTAACTATGGCTACACCTTC. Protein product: CAISEGGGAANYGYTF.

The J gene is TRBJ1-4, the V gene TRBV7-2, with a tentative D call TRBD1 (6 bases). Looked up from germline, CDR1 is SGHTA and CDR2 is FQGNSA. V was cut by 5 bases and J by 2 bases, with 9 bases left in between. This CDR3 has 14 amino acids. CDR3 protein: CASSLQGTNEKLFF. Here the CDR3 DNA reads TGTGCCAGCAGCCTACAGGGCACTAATGAAAAACTGTTTTTT.

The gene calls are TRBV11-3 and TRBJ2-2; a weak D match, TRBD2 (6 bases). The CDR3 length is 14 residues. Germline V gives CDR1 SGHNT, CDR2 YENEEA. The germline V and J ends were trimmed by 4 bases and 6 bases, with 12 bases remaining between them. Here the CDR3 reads CASSSGTWAGELFF. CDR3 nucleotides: TGTGCCAGCAGCTCCGGGACTTGGGCCGGGGAGCTGTTTTTT.

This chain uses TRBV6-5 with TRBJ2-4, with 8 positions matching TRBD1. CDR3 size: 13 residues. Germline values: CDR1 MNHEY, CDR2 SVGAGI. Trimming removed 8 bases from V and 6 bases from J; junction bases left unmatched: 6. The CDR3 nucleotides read TGTGCCAGCGGACAGGGTCACTCAAACATTCAGTACTTC. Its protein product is CASGQGHSNIQYF.

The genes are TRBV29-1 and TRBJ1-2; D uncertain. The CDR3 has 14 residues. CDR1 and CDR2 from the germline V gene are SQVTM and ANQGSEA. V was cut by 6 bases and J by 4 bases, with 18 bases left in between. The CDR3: CSVRRTGTSYGYTF. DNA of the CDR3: TGCAGCGTCCGCCGGACTGGAACTAGCTATGGCTACACCTTC.